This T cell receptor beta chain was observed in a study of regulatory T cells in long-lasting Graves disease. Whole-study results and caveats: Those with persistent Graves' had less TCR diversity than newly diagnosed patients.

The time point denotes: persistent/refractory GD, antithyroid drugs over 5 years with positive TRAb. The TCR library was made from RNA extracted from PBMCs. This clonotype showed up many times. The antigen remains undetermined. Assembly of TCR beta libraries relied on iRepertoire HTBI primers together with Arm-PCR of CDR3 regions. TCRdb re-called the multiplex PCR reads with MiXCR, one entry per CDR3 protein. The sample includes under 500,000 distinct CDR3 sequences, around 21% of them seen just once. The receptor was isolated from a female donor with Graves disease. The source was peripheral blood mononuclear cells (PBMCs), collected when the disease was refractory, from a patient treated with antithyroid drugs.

The CDR3: CSATPGGYEQYF. CDR3 nucleotides: TGCAGTGCTACCCCGGGGGGCTACGAGCAGTACTTC. The chain uses TRBV20-1 and TRBJ2-7; 7 bases are shared with TRBD2. With V trimmed by 4 bases and J by 3 bases, 3 bases remained unmatched. This CDR3 contains 12 residues. Germline V CDR1 and CDR2: DFQATT, SNEGSKA (reference sequence).